Each of the 9 T cell receptor beta chains below was sequenced from the same sample in a study of beta chain features in type 1 diabetes. Their specific antigens are unknown. Findings of the study overall: Shorter TCRB CDR3s, moderately but significantly so, marked every one of the four CD4+ subsets in Type 1 diabetes patients.

cDNA synthesis used the whole RNA isolate, giving expressed TCRB sequences. Data came from immunoSEQ multiplex PCR; TCRdb stores just in-frame clones and leaves some out. Here the sample spans 250,000 to 350,000 clones, around 16% being singletons. The sequenced sample was naive CD4+ T cells from blood. The origin of the receptors is a young man with type 1 diabetes.

This clone was recorded a few times. This chain joins TRBV5-1 and TRBJ2-7, with TRBD2 matching 11 bases. Germline V gene lookup returns CDR1 SGHRS and CDR2 YFSETQ. CDR3 length: 15 residues. With 2 bases clipped from V and 2 bases from J, the junction kept 3 bases outside the gene matches. The CDR3 sequence is CASSFQGLAAYEQYF. The DNA for the CDR3 is TGCGCCAGCAGCTTCCAGGGACTAGCGGCCTACGAGCAGTACTTC.

V usage is TRBV30 and J usage is TRBJ1-5, with TRBD1 as a possible D gene (6 bases). V gave up 1 base and J gave up 6 bases, with 16 bases separating them. Germline CDR1 GTSNPN, CDR2 SVGIG (reference sequence). The CDR3 totals 15 residues. The CDR3 DNA follows: TGTGCCTGGAGTGCACAGGGTTTTAATTTTCAGCCCCAGCATTTT. Translation: CAWSAQGFNFQPQHF.

The V and J genes are TRBV7-6 and TRBJ2-7; TRBD2 aligns across 12 bases. V dropped 1 base and J dropped 3; count of bases not matched to a gene: 7. Germline assignment: CDR1 SGHVS and CDR2 FNYEAQ. This CDR3 comprises 17 residues. The CDR3 is CASSLGSSGRVGYEQYF. The CDR3 DNA follows: TGTGCCAGCAGCTTAGGGTCTAGCGGGAGGGTTGGCTACGAGCAGTACTTC.

Only a few counts were recorded for this clone. The J gene is TRBJ2-2, the V gene TRBV12-5; TRBD1 agrees at 7 bases. The CDR3 has 17 amino acids. The germline gives CDR1 LGHNT, CDR2 FRNRAP. V shed 1 base, J shed 2 bases, and the junction held 7 bases outside the gene matches. The CDR3 loop reads CASGLARQGNNTGELFF. In DNA, the CDR3 is TGTGCTAGTGGTTTGGCCCGACAGGGAAATAACACCGGGGAGCTGTTTTTT.

This clone came up a few times. The chain couples TRBV28 to TRBJ2-7; 7 positions match TRBD1. The germline V gene encodes CDR1 MDHEN and CDR2 SYDVKM. After removal of 6 bases from V and 3 bases from J, the junction contained 5 bases not matched to a gene. This CDR3 contains 13 residues. CDR3 sequence (DNA): TGTGCCAGCAGGACGGGACAGCTCTACGAGCAGTACTTC. Protein: CASRTGQLYEQYF.

The J gene is TRBJ2-7, the V gene TRBV7-9; the D gene is possibly TRBD2 (6 bases). In germline, CDR1 is SEHNR, CDR2 FQNEAQ (reference sequence). The CDR3 spans 11 residues. The ends were cut back, 5 bases at V and 7 bases at J, with 9 bases in the middle. CDR3 sequence reads: CASSGRGEQYF. CDR3 nucleotide sequence: TGTGCCAGCAGCGGTCGGGGGGAGCAGTACTTC.

The V gene is TRBV28, the J gene TRBJ1-4; D is undetermined. The germline CDR1 and CDR2 sequences are MDHEN and SYDVKM. The V end was cut by 7 bases, the J end by 0 bases, with 12 bases between. The CDR3 sequence is 15 residues long. DNA for the CDR3: TGTGCCAGCACTGACCCGGGGTCAACTAATGAAAAACTGTTTTTT. Amino acids: CASTDPGSTNEKLFF. Supplemented by reference TRBV28 and TRBJ1-4, the full variable domain reads DVKVTQSSRYLVKRTGEKVFLECVQDMDHENMFWYRQDPGLGLRLIYFSYDVKMKEKGDIPEGYSVSREKKERFSLILESASTNQTSMYLCASTDPGSTNEKLFFGSGTQLSVL.

This clone was counted between two and nine times. The rearrangement joins TRBV9 to TRBJ2-1; 8 nucleotides line up with TRBD2. V gave up 0 bases and J gave up 4 bases; unmatched junction bases: 6. The germline V gene encodes CDR1 SGDLS and CDR2 YYNGEE. This CDR3 comprises 16 residues. The CDR3 protein is CASSVEPSGPYNEQFF. The CDR3 DNA reads as TGTGCCAGCAGCGTAGAACCTAGCGGGCCATACAATGAGCAGTTCTTC.

This clone was picked up a small number of times. The chain employs TRBV7-2 and TRBJ2-7; D is possibly TRBD1 (6 bases). The CDR3 consists of 14 residues. Germline loops: CDR1 SGHTA, CDR2 FQGNSA. V gave up 1 base and J gave up 10 bases, with 17 bases separating them. The CDR3 coding sequence is TGTGCCAGCAGCTTAGATACACAGGGCTTGGAACAGTACTTC. As protein: CASSLDTQGLEQYF.